These 12 T cell receptor beta chains came from one sample sequenced in a study of CD8+ T cells in alopecia areata. Described treatment: oral pan-JAK inhibitor, 5-10 mg twice daily. Investigators isolated RNA and reverse transcribed it into cDNA to act as the sequencing template. TCRdb's copy holds only in-frame clones and misses some; the assay was immunoSEQ multiplex PCR. The table records roughly 120,000 clones, about 61% of them present only once. The sample was CD8+ T cells sorted from blood, taken at week 4, from a patient treated with tofacitinib. The receptor set was obtained from a human donor with alopecia areata.

The chain couples TRBV5-4 to TRBJ2-7; D is ambiguous. The V end lost 0 bases, the J end lost 3 bases, and 7 bases lay between the germline ends. Germline V gene data show CDR1 as SGHNT and CDR2 as YYREEE (reference sequence). The CDR3 consists of 13 residues. For the CDR3, the DNA is TGTGCCAGCAGCTTGGAGGAGAACTACGAGCAGTACTTC. Translating it yields CASSLEENYEQYF.

In its sample, this clone was seen a few times. The V call is TRBV27, the J call TRBJ1-5; no firm D call. Germline V gene sequence: CDR1 MNHEY, CDR2 SMNVEV (reference sequence). The CDR3 totals 13 residues. Trimming removed 6 bases at V and 7 bases at J, with 13 bases between. CDR3: CASSSDGAQPQHF. The CDR3 region has the DNA TGTGCCAGCAGCTCGGACGGTGCCCAGCCCCAGCATTTT.

As to this clone: The sample holds other DNA sequences that translate to the same CDR3. This chain uses TRBV29-1 with TRBJ1-1, with D unresolved. This CDR3 spans 12 amino acids. Germline V gives CDR1 SQVTM, CDR2 ANQGSEA. Trimming shortened V by 3 bases and J by 1 base, and 6 bases separated the two germline ends. CDR3 in DNA: TGCAGCGTTGATGGTCAGAACACTGAAGCTTTCTTT. Amino acid sequence: CSVDGQNTEAFF.

The chain employs TRBV19 and TRBJ2-1; 7 bases line up with TRBD2. The germline gives CDR1 LNHDA, CDR2 SQIVND (reference sequence). Unmatched junction bases numbered 13, after V lost 7 bases and J lost 4 bases. There are 16 residues in the CDR3. CDR3 in amino acids: CASTAIGGEGYNEQFF. The CDR3 nucleotides read TGTGCCAGTACCGCTATTGGGGGGGAAGGGTACAATGAGCAGTTCTTC.

V is TRBV4-2 and J is TRBJ1-2; TRBD1 matches at 9 bases. Germline lookup yields CDR1 LGHNA and CDR2 YNFKEQ. This CDR3 region has 14 residues. V was pared by 2 bases and J by 4 bases, with 2 bases of the junction left unmatched. The chain's CDR3 is CASSQSTGGYGYTF. CDR3 nucleotides: TGTGCCAGCAGCCAATCGACAGGGGGCTATGGCTACACCTTC.

The chain is built from TRBV29-1 and TRBJ1-2; 8 nucleotides match TRBD1. Germline values: CDR1 SQVTM, CDR2 ANQGSEA. J was trimmed by 7 bases and V by 2 bases; bases with no gene match: 0. The CDR3 has 11 amino acids. The CDR3 sequence is CSVEQGAGYTF. CDR3 in DNA: TGCAGCGTTGAACAGGGGGCTGGCTACACCTTC.

DNA for the CDR3: TGTGCCAGCAGTTTTTCCAACAGGGCCGGCTACACCTTC. Encoded protein: CASSFSNRAGYTF. The J gene is TRBJ1-2, the V gene TRBV11-2; tentative D call: TRBD1 (6 bases). The V gene's germline CDR1 is SGHAT and CDR2 FQNNGV. The length of the CDR3 is 13 residues. The V end was cut by 6 bases, the J end by 8 bases, with 16 bases between.

Of note for this clone: An end of the junction does not agree with germline; a read error may underlie this. V and J are TRBV29-1 and TRBJ1-1; weak D call: TRBD1 (6 bases). This CDR3 contains 12 residues. Germline CDR1 and CDR2: SQVTM and ANQGSEA. The CDR3 here is CRVEDRNTEAFF. CDR3 nucleotides: TGCAGAGTTGAGGACAGGAACACTGAAGCTTTCTTT.

Only a few counts were recorded for this clone. The chain combines TRBV30 with TRBJ2-5, with 13 bases that match TRBD2. J gave up 5 bases and V 2 bases, and 2 bases lay outside the gene matches. Germline loops: CDR1 GTSNPN, CDR2 SVGIG (reference sequence). CDR3 length: 14 residues. CDR3 bases: TGTGCCTGGAGTCGGACTAGCGGGGGTGAGACCCAGTACTTC. It specifies CAWSRTSGGETQYF.

The table lists this clone with a few counts. V is TRBV7-2 and J is TRBJ1-2; D is uncertain. V gave up 6 bases and J gave up 2 bases, with 10 bases separating them. The V gene's germline CDR1 is SGHTA and CDR2 FQGNSA. The CDR3 is 13 residues long. For the CDR3, the DNA is TGTGCCAGCAGTGACGGGCGGAACTATGGCTACACCTTC. This encodes CASSDGRNYGYTF. Supplemented by reference TRBV7-2 and TRBJ1-2, the full variable domain reads GAGVSQSPSNKVTEKGKDVELRCDPISGHTALYWYRQSLGQGLEFLIYFQGNSAPDKSGLPSDRFSAERTGGSVSTLTIQRTQQEDSAVYLCASSDGRNYGYTFGSGTRLTVV.

The chain uses TRBV9 and TRBJ2-5, with unresolved D. This CDR3 region has 11 residues. CDR1 and CDR2 from the germline V gene are SGDLS and YYNGEE. V was shortened by 4 bases and J by 2 bases, with 3 bases between the two germline ends. The CDR3 protein is CASSPQETQYF. The CDR3 nucleotides read TGTGCCAGCAGCCCGCAAGAGACCCAGTACTTC.

The chain carries TRBV6-5 and TRBJ1-5; D may be TRBD1 (6 bases). Germline-derived CDR1 and CDR2 are MNHEY and SVGAGI. V lost 0 bases, J lost 5 bases, and 11 bases lay in between. CDR3 length: 15 amino acids. The CDR3 DNA is TGTGCCAGCAGTTACTCCCCGGGGGGCGATCAGCCCCAGCATTTT. Translated, it gives CASSYSPGGDQPQHF.